The clone carrying this TCR beta chain was picked up many times. Where ophthalmopathy was absent within 18 months of follow-up, hyperthyroidism was stable. Ineligible for inclusion were patients with other autoimmune diseases, uncontrolled infections, pregnancy or lactation. As the template, RNA transcripts were used to amplify TCR beta CDR3 regions. HTBI primers were employed in first-round RT-PCR, then a second-round multiplex PCR followed. TCRdb recomputed calls from the multiplex PCR reads with MiXCR, one row per CDR3 protein. Among hundreds of thousands of distinct CDR3 sequences listed, around 20% were seen once. Trimming stripped 5 bases from V and 2 bases from J, with 13 bases between. Germline-derived CDR1 and CDR2 are SGHDT and YYEEEE. The CDR3 consists of 14 residues. The data were obtained in a study of Graves' ophthalmopathy and Graves' hyperthyroidism. The overall study: Before any treatment was given, at initial diagnosis, peripheral blood was collected.

Sample: peripheral blood. The clonotype was recovered from a woman younger than 30 with stable Graves' hyperthyroidism. J is TRBJ1-2 and V is TRBV5-6; D is undetermined. The CDR3 nucleotides read TGTGCCAGCAGGTCCTTAACGGGGAACTATGGCTACACCTTC. Translating gives CASRSLTGNYGYTF.